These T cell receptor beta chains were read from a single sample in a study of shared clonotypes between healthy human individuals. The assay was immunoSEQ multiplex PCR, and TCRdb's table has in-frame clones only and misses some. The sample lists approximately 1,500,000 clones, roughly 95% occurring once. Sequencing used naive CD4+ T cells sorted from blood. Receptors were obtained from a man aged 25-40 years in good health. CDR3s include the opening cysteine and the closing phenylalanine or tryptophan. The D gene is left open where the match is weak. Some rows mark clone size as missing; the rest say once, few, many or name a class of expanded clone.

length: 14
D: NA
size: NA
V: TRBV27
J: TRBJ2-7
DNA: TGTGCCAGCAGTCAGTTTTTAGCTGGCTACGAGCAGTACTTC
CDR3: CASSQFLAGYEQYF

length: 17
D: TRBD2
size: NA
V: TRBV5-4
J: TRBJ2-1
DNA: TGTGCCAGCAGCTTGGGAGGGACTAGTGCCCCGGTCGATGAGCAGTTCTTC
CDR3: CASSLGGTSAPVDEQFF

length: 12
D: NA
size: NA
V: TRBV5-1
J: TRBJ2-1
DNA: TGCGCCAGCAGCTTGGTGGAGTATGAGCAGTTCTTC
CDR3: CASSLVEYEQFF

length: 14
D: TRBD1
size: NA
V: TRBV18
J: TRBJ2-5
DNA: TGTGCCAGCTCCCGGGACAGAAGTCAAGAGACCCAGTACTTC
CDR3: CASSRDRSQETQYF

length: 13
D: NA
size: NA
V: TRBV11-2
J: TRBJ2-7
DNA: TGTGCCAGCAGCTTGACTATTAACTACGAGCAGTACTTC
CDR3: CASSLTINYEQYF

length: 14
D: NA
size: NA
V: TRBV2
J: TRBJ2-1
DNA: TGTGCCAGCAGGACCGGGACCTCCTACAATGAGCAGTTCTTC
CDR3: CASRTGTSYNEQFF

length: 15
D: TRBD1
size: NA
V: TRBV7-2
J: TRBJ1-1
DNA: TGTGCCAGCAGCTTAGGACCCCCAGGGGGCACTGAAGCTTTCTTT
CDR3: CASSLGPPGGTEAFF

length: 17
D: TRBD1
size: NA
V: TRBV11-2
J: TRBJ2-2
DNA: TGTGCCAGCAGCAGACCTGCAGACAGGGGAGTCACCGGGGAGCTGTTTTTT
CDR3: CASSRPADRGVTGELFF

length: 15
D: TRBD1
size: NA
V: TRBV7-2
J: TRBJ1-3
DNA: TGTGCCAGCAGCTATCGACAGGGCGAAGGAAACACCATATATTTT
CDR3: CASSYRQGEGNTIYF

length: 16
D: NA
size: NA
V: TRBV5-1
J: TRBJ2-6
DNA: TGCGCCAGCAGCTTGGCCGTGGACTCTCGGGCCAACGTCCTGACTTTC
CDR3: CASSLAVDSRANVLTF

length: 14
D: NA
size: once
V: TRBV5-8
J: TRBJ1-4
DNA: TGTGCCAGCAGCTTGGGTGCTTTCAATGAAAAACTGTTTTTT
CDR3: CASSLGAFNEKLFF

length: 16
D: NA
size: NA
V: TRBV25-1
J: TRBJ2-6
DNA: TGTGCCAGCAGTGAACGCCGGAGCTCTGGGGCCAACGTCCTGACTTTC
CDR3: CASSERRSSGANVLTF

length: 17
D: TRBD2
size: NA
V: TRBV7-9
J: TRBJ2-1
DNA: TGTGCCAGCAGCCCCAAGTTGACTAGCGGGTCGAGCAATGAGCAGTTCTTC
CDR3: CASSPKLTSGSSNEQFF

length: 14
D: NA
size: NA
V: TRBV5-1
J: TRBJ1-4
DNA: TGCGCCAGCAGCTCGGACCGGCTACATGAAAAACTGTTTTTT
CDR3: CASSSDRLHEKLFF

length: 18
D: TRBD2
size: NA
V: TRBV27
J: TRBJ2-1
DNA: TGTGCCAGCGGACCTAGCGGGAGTCGTGGGTTCGCCTACAATGAGCAGTTCTTC
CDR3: CASGPSGSRGFAYNEQFF

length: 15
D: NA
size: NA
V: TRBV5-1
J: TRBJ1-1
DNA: TGCGCCAGCAGACTGCTTGGGGGAGGCTTAACTGAAGCTTTCTTT
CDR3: CASRLLGGGLTEAFF

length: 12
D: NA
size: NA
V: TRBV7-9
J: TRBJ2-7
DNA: TGTGCCAGCAGTGCTACAAGCTACGAGCAGTACTTC
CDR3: CASSATSYEQYF

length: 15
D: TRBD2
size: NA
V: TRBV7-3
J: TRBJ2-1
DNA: TGTGCCAGCAGCCCGACTAGCGCAAGATACAATGAGCAGTTCTTC
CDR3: CASSPTSARYNEQFF

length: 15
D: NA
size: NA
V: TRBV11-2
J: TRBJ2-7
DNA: TGTGCCAGCAGGTCCCGACGGTCATCAGCCTACGAGCAGTACTTC
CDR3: CASRSRRSSAYEQYF

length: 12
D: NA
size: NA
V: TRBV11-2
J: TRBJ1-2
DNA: TGTGCCAGCAGCTTAACAGCTTATGGCTACACCTTC
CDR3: CASSLTAYGYTF

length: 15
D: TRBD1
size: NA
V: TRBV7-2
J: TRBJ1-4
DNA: TGTGCCAGCAGCTTAGGGCCAGGGGGCAGTGAAAAACTGTTTTTT
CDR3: CASSLGPGGSEKLFF

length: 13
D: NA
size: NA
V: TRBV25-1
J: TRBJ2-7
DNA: TGTGCCAGCAGTGCAGTCGTAGGCTACGAGCAGTACTTC
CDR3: CASSAVVGYEQYF

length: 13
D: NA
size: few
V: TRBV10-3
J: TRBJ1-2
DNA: TGTGCCATCAGTAGAGAGGAAGTGGGTGGCTACACCTTC
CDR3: CAISREEVGGYTF

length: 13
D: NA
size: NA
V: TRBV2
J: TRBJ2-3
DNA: TGTGCCAGCAGCACCGAGACGTCAGATACGCAGTATTTT
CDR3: CASSTETSDTQYF

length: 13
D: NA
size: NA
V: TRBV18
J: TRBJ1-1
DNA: TGTGCCAGTTCACGGGTGGAGAACACTGAAGCTTTCTTT
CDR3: CASSRVENTEAFF

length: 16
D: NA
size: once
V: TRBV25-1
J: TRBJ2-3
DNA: TGTGCCAGCAGTGTTGGGACCAGCACTGGCACAGATACGCAGTATTTT
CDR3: CASSVGTSTGTDTQYF

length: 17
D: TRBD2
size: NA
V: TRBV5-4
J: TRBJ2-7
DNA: TGTGCCAGCAGCCTATTCGGGACTAGCGGGTTCGTCTACGAGCAGTACTTC
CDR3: CASSLFGTSGFVYEQYF

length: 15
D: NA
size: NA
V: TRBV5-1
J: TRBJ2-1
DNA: TGCGCCAGCCACCCTGGGGGGGCAAGATACAATGAGCAGTTCTTC
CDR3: CASHPGGARYNEQFF

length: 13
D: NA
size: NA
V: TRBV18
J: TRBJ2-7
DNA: TGTGCCAGCTCACCCGGGACCGCATACGAGCAGTACTTC
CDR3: CASSPGTAYEQYF

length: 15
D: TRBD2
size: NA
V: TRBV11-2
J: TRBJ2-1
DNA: TGTGCCAGGACCCTTTTCGGGAGGCTCTACAATGAGCAGTTCTTC
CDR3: CARTLFGRLYNEQFF

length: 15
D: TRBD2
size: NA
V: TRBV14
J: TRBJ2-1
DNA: TGTGCCAGCAGACCCGGGACTAGCGGGAGGAATGAGCAGTTCTTC
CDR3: CASRPGTSGRNEQFF

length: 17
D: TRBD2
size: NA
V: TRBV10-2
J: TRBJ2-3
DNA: TGCGCCAGCAGACCCCCCTCCGGGACTAGCGGCACAGATACGCAGTATTTT
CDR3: CASRPPSGTSGTDTQYF

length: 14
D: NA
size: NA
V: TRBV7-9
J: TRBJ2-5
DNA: TGTGCCAGCAGCTTAGTACAGGGACAAGAGACCCAGTACTTC
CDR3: CASSLVQGQETQYF

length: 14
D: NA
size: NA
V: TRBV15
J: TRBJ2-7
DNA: TGTGCCACCAGCAGGGAGAGTAACAGCTACGAGCAGTACTTC
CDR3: CATSRESNSYEQYF

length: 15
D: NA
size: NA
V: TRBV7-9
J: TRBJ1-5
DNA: TGTGCCAGCAGCTTACCCCGCAGGGGAGACCAGCCCCAGCATTTT
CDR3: CASSLPRRGDQPQHF

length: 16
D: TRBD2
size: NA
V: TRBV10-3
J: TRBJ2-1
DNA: TGTGCCATCAGGGGAACCCTAGCGGAGATCTACAATGAGCAGTTCTTC
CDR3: CAIRGTLAEIYNEQFF

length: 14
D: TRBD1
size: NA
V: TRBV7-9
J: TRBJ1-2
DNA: TGTGCCAGCAGCTCCGGGACAGGGGACTATGGCTACACCTTC
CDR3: CASSSGTGDYGYTF

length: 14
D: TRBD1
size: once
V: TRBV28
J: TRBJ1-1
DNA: TGTGCCAGCAGGCGGGACAGGATGAACACTGAAGCTTTCTTT
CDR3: CASRRDRMNTEAFF

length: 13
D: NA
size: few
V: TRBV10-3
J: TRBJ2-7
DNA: TGTGCCATCAGTGAGTCGACGGCCCACGAGCAGTACTTC
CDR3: CAISESTAHEQYF

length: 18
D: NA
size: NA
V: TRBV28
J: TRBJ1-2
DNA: TGTGCCAGCAGGGTATCCCCTTTAAAGAACTGGAGTAACTATGGCTACACCTTC
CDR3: CASRVSPLKNWSNYGYTF

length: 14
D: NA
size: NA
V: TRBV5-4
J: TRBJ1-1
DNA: TGTGCCAGCAGCGCCCAGTACGTTAACACTGAAGCTTTCTTT
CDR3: CASSAQYVNTEAFF

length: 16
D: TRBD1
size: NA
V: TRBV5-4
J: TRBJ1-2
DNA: TGTGCCAGCGGGACAGGGGCCATCTCGGGGCTCTATGGCTACACCTTC
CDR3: CASGTGAISGLYGYTF

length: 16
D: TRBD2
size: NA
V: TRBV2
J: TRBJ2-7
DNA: TGTGCCAGCAGTTATACGACTAGCGGGAAGCTATACGAGCAGTACTTC
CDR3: CASSYTTSGKLYEQYF

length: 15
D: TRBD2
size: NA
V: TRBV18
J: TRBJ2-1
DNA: TGTGCCAGCTCACCAACCGGGACTAGCGGGAATGAGCAGTTCTTC
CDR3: CASSPTGTSGNEQFF

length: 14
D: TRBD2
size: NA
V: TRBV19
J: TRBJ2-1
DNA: TGTGCCAGTAGAATAGCGGGAGGGCCTTCGGAGCAGTTCTTC
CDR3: CASRIAGGPSEQFF

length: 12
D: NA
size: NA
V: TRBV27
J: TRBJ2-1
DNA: TGTGCCAGCAGTTTGCCGTGGGGTGAGCAGTTCTTC
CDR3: CASSLPWGEQFF

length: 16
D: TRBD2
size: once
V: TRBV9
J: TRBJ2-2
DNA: TGTGCCAGCAGCACGGCTCTAGCGGATAACACCGGGGAGCTGTTTTTT
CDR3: CASSTALADNTGELFF